Listed below are T cell receptor beta chains from one sample, sequenced in a study of T cell responses to AZD1222 COVID-19 vaccine. Clones were read by immunoSEQ multiplex PCR, and TCRdb kept only the in-frame ones, dropping some. The repertoire holds approximately 260,000 clones, with 80% to 95% as singletons. This material consisted of peripheral blood, taken on day 0 of AZD1222 vaccination. The receptor set was obtained from an adult in good health. The CDR3 runs from the conserved cysteine through the conserved F or W. The D gene is left open where the match is weak. Some rows have no size entry. The others give once, few or many, or a class for an expanded clone.

D,V,size,J,DNA,CDR3
-,TRBV28,-,TRBJ1-2,TGTGCCAGCAGTCCCGGGGGGGCTAACTATGGCTACACCTTC,CASSPGGANYGYTF
-,TRBV13,-,TRBJ2-7,TGTGCCAGCAGCGTCTCCTACGAGCAGTACTTC,CASSVSYEQYF
TRBD1,TRBV7-6,-,TRBJ1-4,TGTGCCAGCAGCTTAGGGGGACAGCCGAATGAAAAACTGTTTTTT,CASSLGGQPNEKLFF
-,TRBV6-2/TRBV6-3,once,TRBJ1-1,TGTGCCAGCACCCCAGCTGGGAACACTGAAGCTTTCTTT,CASTPAGNTEAFF
-,TRBV18,-,TRBJ2-7,TGTGCCAGCTCACCGTTGGTTGGTCCGGGGTTTAGGGAGCAGTACTTC,CASSPLVGPGFREQYF
-,TRBV2,-,TRBJ1-5,TGTGCCAGCAGACCCGGGACATCCGACCAGCCCCAGCATTTT,CASRPGTSDQPQHF
TRBD1,TRBV9,-,TRBJ2-7,TGTGCCAGCAGCGTAGCTAGGGGACAGGGAGCCTACGAGCAGTACTTC,CASSVARGQGAYEQYF
TRBD2,TRBV5-4,-,TRBJ2-3,TGTGCCAGCAGCCCGCGCGGGGCGAGCGGGGGACCCAAGTATTTT,CASSPRGASGGPKYF
-,TRBV14,-,TRBJ2-2,TGTGCCAGCAGTCCCGTGGCCGGGGAGCTGTTTTTT,CASSPVAGELFF
TRBD1,TRBV19,-,TRBJ2-4,TGTGCCAGTAGTATCACAGGGGGCGCGGACATTCAGTACTTC,CASSITGGADIQYF
-,TRBV20-1,-,TRBJ2-7,TGCAGTGCTAGTCTGGACTGGCCCTACGAGCAGTACTTC,CSASLDWPYEQYF
-,TRBV6-2/TRBV6-3,-,TRBJ1-3,TGTGCCAGCAGCTCTCTCGCCGGGCTCGGAAACACCATATATTTT,CASSSLAGLGNTIYF
TRBD1,TRBV28,once,TRBJ2-7,TGTGCCAGCAGCCCCCGACAGGGCGGGTACGAGCAGTACTTC,CASSPRQGGYEQYF
-,TRBV2,-,TRBJ1-1,TGTGCCAGCGAAGGGGGGGCAGGGATGAACACTGAAGCTTTCTTT,CASEGGAGMNTEAFF
-,TRBV19,-,TRBJ1-1,TGTGCCAGTAGTATCAGGGCAGCCCCGAGCACTGAAGCTTTCTTT,CASSIRAAPSTEAFF
-,TRBV19,-,TRBJ1-5,TGTGCCAGTACCCTAACGGGGGGCAATCAGCCCCAGCATTTT,CASTLTGGNQPQHF
-,TRBV20-1,-,TRBJ2-3,TGCAGTGCTGTAACCACAGATACGCAGTATTTT,CSAVTTDTQYF
-,TRBV2,-,TRBJ2-7,TGTGCCAGGGGGGACGGCTACGAGCAGTACTTC,CARGDGYEQYF